One and the same sample provided the 28 T cell receptor beta chains below, sequenced in a study of blood T cell repertoires in COVID-19 (dated by TCRdb to the early 2020s). Library preparation employed the immunoSEQ multiplex PCR assay. TCRdb took over this immuneACCESS table, retaining in-frame rearrangements with V and J assigned. Such tables are incomplete; in checked studies, under half of the missing clones stem from an unresolved V gene, and the remainder is unexplained. The sample records about 74,000 clones, approximately 81% of which are singletons. 8.8% of the sample lies in the top ten. What was sequenced was peripheral blood. These receptors originate from a man in his fifties or sixties with active COVID-19.

The chain is built from TRBV19 and TRBJ1-1, with a possible D match to TRBD1 (6 bases). The CDR3 contains 13 residues. Trimming removed 3 bases at V and 6 bases at J, with 11 bases between. Germline lookup yields CDR1 LNHDA and CDR2 SQIVND (reference sequence). In DNA, the CDR3 is TGTGCCAGTAGTATTACAGGGATAGCTGAAGCTTTCTTT. It yields the protein CASSITGIAEAFF.

The rearrangement joins TRBV7-2 to TRBJ2-4, with a tentative D call TRBD2 (5 bases). The CDR3 extends over 16 amino acids. Germline CDR1 SGHTA, CDR2 FQGNSA. Trimming took 6 bases from V and 7 from J, leaving 22 bases between them. Here the CDR3 reads CASSLRPGREMNIQYF. The CDR3 DNA follows: TGTGCCAGCAGTCTACGCCCGGGAAGGGAGATGAACATTCAGTACTTC.

The chain combines TRBV7-2 with TRBJ1-5, with D unclear. This CDR3 contains 14 residues. Germline assignment: CDR1 SGHTA and CDR2 FQGNSA. V lost 1 base and J lost 6, with 10 bases in between. CDR3 loop: CASSLGGSSQPQHF. The CDR3, as DNA: TGTGCCAGCAGCTTAGGCGGGTCAAGTCAGCCCCAGCATTTT.

The chain carries TRBV30 and TRBJ1-1, with TRBD1 matching 10 bases. Germline loops: CDR1 GTSNPN, CDR2 SVGIG (reference sequence). This CDR3 is 15 amino acids long. V gave up 0 bases and J gave up 3 bases; unmatched junction bases: 4. DNA of the CDR3: TGTGCCTGGAGTGTAAGGACAGGGGGGGACACTGAAGCTTTCTTT. Translation gives CAWSVRTGGDTEAFF.

The chain has TRBV5-1 and TRBJ2-5; no clear D. CDR1 is SGHRS, CDR2 YFSETQ, per germline. The V and J ends lost 7 bases and 5 bases respectively, with 18 bases between them. This CDR3 spans 14 amino acids. Written as DNA, the CDR3 is TGCGCCAGCCAGCTAGATTCGGTAGCCGAGACCCAGTACTTC. Protein: CASQLDSVAETQYF.

The chain joins TRBV11-2 to TRBJ1-2; D is perhaps TRBD1 (5 bases). The germline CDR1 and CDR2 sequences are SGHAT and FQNNGV. V shed 3 bases and J shed 3 bases, with 8 bases lying between them. The CDR3 spans 13 residues. CDR3 in amino acids: CASSFSGDYGYTF. CDR3 sequence (DNA): TGTGCCAGCAGCTTTTCGGGGGACTATGGCTACACCTTC. The variable domain in full, with the rest retrieved from reference TRBV11-2 and TRBJ1-2, is EAGVAQSPRYKIIEKRQSVAFWCNPISGHATLYWYQQILGQGPKLLIQFQNNGVVDDSQLPKDRFSAERLKGVDSTLKIQPAKLEDSAVYLCASSFSGDYGYTFGSGTRLTVV.

The chain links TRBV2 to TRBJ1-1, with D possibly matching TRBD1 (5 bases). Germline lookup yields CDR1 SNHLY and CDR2 FYNNEI. There are 13 residues in the CDR3. Trimming shortened V by 8 bases and J by 0 bases, and 10 bases separated the two germline ends. The CDR3 spells CASSGLMNTEAFF. The CDR3 nucleotides read TGTGCCAGCTCGGGACTGATGAACACTGAAGCTTTCTTT. The full variable domain, with the rest looked up from reference TRBV2 and TRBJ1-1, is EPEVTQTPSHQVTQMGQEVILRCVPISNHLYFYWYRQILGQKVEFLVSFYNNEISEKSEIFDDQFSVERPDGSNFTLKIRSTKLEDSAMYFCASSGLMNTEAFFGQGTRLTVV.

The CDR3 loop is CASSQVGPASKSSYNEQFF. The CDR3 nucleotides read TGTGCCAGCAGCCAAGTAGGGCCCGCTAGCAAGAGCTCCTACAATGAGCAGTTCTTC. The chain carries TRBV3-1 (or the pseudogene TRBV3-2) and TRBJ2-1, with a weak D call TRBD2 (5 bases). Germline lookup yields CDR1 LGHDT and CDR2 YNNKEL (reference sequence). There are 19 residues in the CDR3. V was clipped by 1 base and J by 0 bases, with 19 bases between them.

The sample holds a few counts of this clone. The CDR3 loop is CASSEFLWEGSSYEQYF. The CDR3 DNA reads as TGTGCCAGCAGTGAATTTTTGTGGGAGGGTTCGTCCTACGAGCAGTACTTC. The chain carries TRBV2 and TRBJ2-7; 7 bases agree with TRBD2. CDR1 is SNHLY and CDR2 is FYNNEI in the germline V gene. V was pared by 2 bases and J by 1 base, with 11 bases of the junction left unmatched. The CDR3 contains 17 residues.

V gene TRBV5-1 combines with J gene TRBJ2-2; D might be TRBD2 (6 bases). This CDR3 has 15 amino acids. The V and J ends lost 2 bases and 6 bases respectively, with 14 bases between them. Germline CDR1 SGHRS, CDR2 YFSETQ. CDR3 sequence (DNA): TGCGCCAGCAGCTTTGGGTCCCCGGGGGCCGGGGAGCTGTTTTTT. Translating it yields CASSFGSPGAGELFF.

The chain has TRBV15 and TRBJ2-2; the D is unclear. CDR3 length equals 18 residues. Germline CDR1 reads LNHNV; CDR2 reads YYDKDF (reference sequence). V was cut by 0 bases and J by 6 bases, with 20 bases left in between. The CDR3 region is CATSRDQRRLVRAGELFF. The DNA for the CDR3 is TGTGCCACCAGCAGAGATCAACGTAGGCTAGTTCGGGCCGGGGAGCTGTTTTTT.

This clone showed up many times. The rearrangement links TRBV4-2 to TRBJ1-2; 10 nucleotides align to TRBD1. Germline V gene sequence: CDR1 LGHNA, CDR2 YNFKEQ. V dropped 1 base and J dropped 2; count of bases not matched to a gene: 4. The CDR3 is made up of 16 amino acids. The CDR3, as DNA: TGTGCCAGCAGCCAAGGGGGACAGGGGTCCAACTATGGCTACACCTTC. Amino acid sequence: CASSQGGQGSNYGYTF.

CDR3 sequence reads: CASSSPGLSIYEQYF. The CDR3 DNA reads as TGCGCCAGCAGCTCCCCGGGACTTTCCATATACGAGCAGTACTTC. J is TRBJ2-7 and V is TRBV5-1; the D gene is possibly TRBD2 (6 bases). This CDR3 region has 15 residues. V was pared by 3 bases and J by 4 bases, with 17 bases between. Germline CDR1 reads SGHRS; CDR2 reads YFSETQ.

This chain connects TRBV6-5 to TRBJ2-1; TRBD1 matches 8 bases. Germline V gene lookup returns CDR1 MNHEY and CDR2 SVGAGI. V lost 7 bases, J lost 2 bases, and 4 bases stayed unmatched. The CDR3 totals 14 residues. As DNA, the CDR3 is TGTGCCAGCATCCTGGGACAGGCCTACAATGAGCAGTTCTTC. Translation: CASILGQAYNEQFF.

This clone was observed a single time. This chain uses TRBV7-9 with TRBJ2-3, with TRBD1 identical over 11 bases. V trimming: 3 bases; J trimming: 6 bases; junction bases outside the gene matches: 5. Per germline, CDR1 SEHNR and CDR2 FQNEAQ (reference sequence). The length of the CDR3 is 15 residues. The CDR3 protein is CASSFRDRGIDTQYF. CDR3 nucleotide sequence: TGTGCCAGCAGCTTCCGGGACAGGGGGATTGATACGCAGTATTTT.

The J gene is TRBJ2-5, the V gene TRBV10-3, with 10 nucleotides matching TRBD1. CDR3 length: 14 residues. After removal of 6 bases from V and 3 bases from J, the junction contained 4 bases not matched to a gene. Germline assignment: CDR1 ENHRY and CDR2 SYGVKD. The DNA of the CDR3 is TGTGCCATCAGCCCGGGACAGGGGAAAGAGACCCAGTACTTC. Its translation is CAISPGQGKETQYF.

The rearrangement joins TRBV6-5 to TRBJ1-4; no clear D gene. This CDR3 spans 14 amino acids. V was cut by 6 bases and J by 6 bases, with 14 bases left in between. In germline, CDR1 is MNHEY, CDR2 SVGAGI. The CDR3 spells CASSDGDTYEKLFF. The DNA of the CDR3 is TGTGCCAGCAGCGACGGAGATACGTATGAAAAACTGTTTTTT.

The chain employs TRBV9 and TRBJ2-5; possible D gene TRBD1, 6 bases. Germline CDR1 SGDLS, CDR2 YYNGEE. The CDR3 is 14 amino acids. Trimming stripped 3 bases from V and 5 bases from J, with 14 bases between. The CDR3 nucleotides are TGTGCCAGCAGCGCCGACTGGGGGCGGGAGACCCAGTACTTC. Translating it yields CASSADWGRETQYF.

This clone was seen only a few times. The V and J genes are TRBV10-3 and TRBJ2-1, with 10 bases fitting TRBD2. The V gene's germline CDR1 is ENHRY and CDR2 SYGVKD. With 6 bases clipped from V and 1 base from J, the junction kept 3 bases outside the gene matches. This CDR3 is 15 amino acids long. The CDR3 DNA follows: TGTGCCATCAGGAATAGCGGGGGGTCCTACAATGAGCAGTTCTTC. Residues: CAIRNSGGSYNEQFF.

The V gene is TRBV5-5, the J gene TRBJ1-1; D remains ambiguous. This CDR3 spans 15 amino acids. Deletions cut 4 bases from V and 6 bases from J, with 19 bases between. CDR1 and CDR2 from the germline V gene are SGHKS and YYEKEE (reference sequence). The CDR3: CASSRFISLSAEAFF. CDR3 in DNA: TGTGCCAGCAGCCGATTCATCTCTTTGTCGGCTGAAGCTTTCTTT. Full variable domain (outside the CDR3, taken from reference TRBV5-5 and TRBJ1-1): DAGVTQSPTHLIKTRGQQVTLRCSPISGHKSVSWYQQVLGQGPQFIFQYYEKEERGRGNFPDRFSARQFPNYSSELNVNALLLGDSALYLCASSRFISLSAEAFFGQGTRLTVV.

In DNA form, the CDR3 reads TGTGCCAGCAGCCTACAAGAGACCCAGTACTTC. This codes for CASSLQETQYF. V usage is TRBV3-1 (or the pseudogene TRBV3-2) and J usage is TRBJ2-5; D remains unclear. Germline V gives CDR1 LGHDT, CDR2 YNNKEL (reference sequence). This CDR3 is 11 amino acids long. V lost 4 bases and J lost 2, with 2 bases in between.

This chain links TRBV5-1 with TRBJ1-3, with 7 positions matching TRBD1. V trimming: 3 bases; J trimming: 2 bases; junction bases outside the gene matches: 2. Germline CDR1 and CDR2: SGHRS and YFSETQ. This CDR3 is built from 14 residues. The CDR3 nucleotides are TGCGCCAGCAGCTCAACAGGGGCTGGAAACACCATATATTTT. Its translation: CASSSTGAGNTIYF.

This clone showed up just once. This chain joins TRBV5-1 and TRBJ2-7, with 8 nucleotides matching TRBD1. The CDR3 extends over 14 amino acids. Germline CDR1 is SGHRS and CDR2 is YFSETQ. J was trimmed by 2 bases and V by 0 bases; bases with no gene match: 1. The CDR3 here is CASSLGTGPYEQYF. CDR3 nucleotide sequence: TGCGCCAGCAGCTTGGGGACAGGGCCCTACGAGCAGTACTTC.

The chain has TRBV6-2 or TRBV6-3 and TRBJ1-5; a weak D match, TRBD1 (5 bases). Germline CDR1 MNHEY, CDR2 SVGEGT. The V end was cut by 4 bases, the J end by 6 bases, with 10 bases between. The CDR3 sequence is 13 residues long. CDR3 protein: CASSFRVAQPQHF. The CDR3 DNA is TGTGCCAGCAGTTTCAGGGTTGCTCAGCCCCAGCATTTT.

The rearrangement uses TRBV6-6 and TRBJ2-1; D gene unclear. Germline assignment: CDR1 MNHNY and CDR2 SVGAGI (reference sequence). V was clipped by 3 bases and J by 8 bases, with 5 bases between them. This CDR3 is built from 11 residues. CDR3 in amino acids: CASSYLYEQFF. In nucleotides, the CDR3 is TGTGCCAGCAGTTATCTATATGAGCAGTTCTTC.

The chain uses TRBV6-5 and TRBJ1-4, with 10 bases that match TRBD1. CDR3 length: 13 residues. Germline V lookup: CDR1 MNHEY, CDR2 SVGAGI. Losses at the gene ends were 2 bases for V and 11 bases for J; bases not matched to a gene: 2. The chain's CDR3 is CASSYGGQGKLFF. The DNA of the CDR3 is TGTGCCAGCAGTTACGGGGGACAGGGGAAACTGTTTTTT.

V and J are TRBV15 and TRBJ2-7; 8 bases are a match to TRBD2. Germline values: CDR1 LNHNV, CDR2 YYDKDF (reference sequence). The V and J ends lost 6 bases and 4 bases, in that order; junction bases with no gene match: 5. The CDR3 consists of 13 residues. CDR3 protein: CATSRGGQYEQYF. CDR3 DNA sequence: TGTGCCACCAGTCGGGGGGGGCAGTACGAGCAGTACTTC.

The V call is TRBV11-3, the J call TRBJ2-7; TRBD1 agrees at 10 bases. V lost 6 bases to trimming and J lost 3 bases; unmatched junction nucleotides: 11. CDR1 is SGHNT, CDR2 YENEEA, per germline. This CDR3 has 16 residues. CDR3: CASSYSGTGDYYEQYF. CDR3 DNA: TGTGCCAGCAGTTATTCCGGGACAGGGGACTACTACGAGCAGTACTTC.